The source of this TCR beta chain is a study of human T cells and chemical hapten exposure. Study summary: While the approximately 22-week study was under way, patients received diphenylcyclopropenone on the scalp every week. Patch tests containing 0.01% DPC, applied to the upper back, were read at 6 days. Study results and caveats: In comparison with controls, expanded TCRs gave rise to a significantly larger number of large CDR3 similarity clusters.

This sample's time point: pre-sensitization, week 0. Treatment defined: therapeutic diphenylcyclopropenone sensitization with weekly scalp DPC. From germline, CDR1 is MDHEN and CDR2 SYDVKM. The CDR3 is 16 amino acids. Trimming took off 1 base at V and 2 bases at J, with 12 bases between the two ends. This clonotype was seen a handful of times. Antigen unknown. The library put unique molecular identifiers onto individual cDNA molecules. MiXCR, run by TCRdb on the RACE reads, gives a single entry per CDR3 protein. The table records 300,000 to 450,000 distinct CDR3 sequences, 5% to 6.5% of them present only once.

The sequence was obtained from a woman in her late teens or twenties with alopecia areata. Some clones in this sample may be carry-over from other donors' samples. The sample was whole blood, taken in connection with sensitization to the hapten diphenylcyclopropenone (DPC). The V and J genes are TRBV28 and TRBJ2-4; D possibly uses TRBD1 or TRBD2 (5 bases each). This CDR3 is CASSLFGGDPKNIQYF. The CDR3 nucleotides are TGTGCCAGCAGTTTATTTGGGGGAGATCCCAAAAACATTCAGTACTTC.